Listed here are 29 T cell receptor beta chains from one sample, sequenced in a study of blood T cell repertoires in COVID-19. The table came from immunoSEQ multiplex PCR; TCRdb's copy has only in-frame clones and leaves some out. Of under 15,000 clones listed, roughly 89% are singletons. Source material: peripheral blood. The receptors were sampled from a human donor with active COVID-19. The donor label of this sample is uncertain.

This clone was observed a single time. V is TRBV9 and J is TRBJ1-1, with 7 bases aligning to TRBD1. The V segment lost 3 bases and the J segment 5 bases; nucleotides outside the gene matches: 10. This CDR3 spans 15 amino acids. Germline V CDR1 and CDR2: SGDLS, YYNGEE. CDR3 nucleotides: TGTGCCAGCAGCGCAGATTACAGGGGACGGACTGAAGCTTTCTTT. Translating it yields CASSADYRGRTEAFF.

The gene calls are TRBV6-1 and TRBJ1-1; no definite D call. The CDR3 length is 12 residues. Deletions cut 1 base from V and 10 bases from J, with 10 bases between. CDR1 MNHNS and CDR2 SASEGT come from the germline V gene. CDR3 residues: CASSEGRLGAFF. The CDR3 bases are TGTGCCAGCAGTGAAGGGCGGCTGGGAGCTTTCTTT.

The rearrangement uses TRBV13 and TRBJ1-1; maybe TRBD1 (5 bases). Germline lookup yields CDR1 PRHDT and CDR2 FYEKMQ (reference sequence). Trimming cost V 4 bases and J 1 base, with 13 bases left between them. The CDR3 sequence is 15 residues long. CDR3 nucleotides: TGTGCCAGCAGCTCCGGCGACAGAGGGAACACTGAAGCTTTCTTT. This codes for CASSSGDRGNTEAFF.

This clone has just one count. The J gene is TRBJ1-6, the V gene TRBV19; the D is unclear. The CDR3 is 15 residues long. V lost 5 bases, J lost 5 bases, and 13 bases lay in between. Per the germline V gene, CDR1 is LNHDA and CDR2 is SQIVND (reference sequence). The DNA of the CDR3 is TGTGCCAGTAGTCCCCGGGCCGGGGATAATTCACCCCTCCACTTT. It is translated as CASSPRAGDNSPLHF.

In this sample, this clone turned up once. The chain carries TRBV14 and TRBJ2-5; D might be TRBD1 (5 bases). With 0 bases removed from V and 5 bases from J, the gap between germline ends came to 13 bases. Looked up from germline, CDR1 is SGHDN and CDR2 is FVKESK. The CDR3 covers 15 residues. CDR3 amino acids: CASSQERGSRETQYF. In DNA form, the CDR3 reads TGTGCCAGCAGCCAAGAAAGGGGATCCAGGGAGACCCAGTACTTC. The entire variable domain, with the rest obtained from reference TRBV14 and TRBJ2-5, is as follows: EAGVTQFPSHSVIEKGQTVTLRCDPISGHDNLYWYRRVMGKEIKFLLHFVKESKQDESGMPNNRFLAERTGGTYSTLKVQPAELEDSGVYFCASSQERGSRETQYFGPGTRLLVL.

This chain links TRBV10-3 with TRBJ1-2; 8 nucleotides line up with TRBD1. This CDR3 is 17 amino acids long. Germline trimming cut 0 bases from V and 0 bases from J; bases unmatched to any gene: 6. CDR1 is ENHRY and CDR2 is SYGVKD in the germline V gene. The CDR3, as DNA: TGTGCCATCAGTGAGTCGAACAGGGGGGAAACTAACTATGGCTACACCTTC. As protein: CAISESNRGETNYGYTF.

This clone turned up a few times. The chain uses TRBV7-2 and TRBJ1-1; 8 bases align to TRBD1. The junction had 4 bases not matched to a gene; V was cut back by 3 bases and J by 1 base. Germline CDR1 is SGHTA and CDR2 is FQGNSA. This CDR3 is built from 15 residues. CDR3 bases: TGTGCCAGCAGCTTGTTGGGGACAGGGAACACTGAAGCTTTCTTT. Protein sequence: CASSLLGTGNTEAFF.

The CDR3 nucleotides read TGTGCCAGCAGCTTAGCCGACAGCCACTCTGGGGCCAACGTCCTGACTTTC. Translation gives CASSLADSHSGANVLTF. This sequence joins TRBV11-1 and TRBJ2-6, with TRBD1 as a possible D gene (5 bases). V lost 0 bases, J lost 0 bases, and 9 bases lay in between. Germline values: CDR1 SGHAT, CDR2 FQDESV (reference sequence). This CDR3 contains 17 residues.

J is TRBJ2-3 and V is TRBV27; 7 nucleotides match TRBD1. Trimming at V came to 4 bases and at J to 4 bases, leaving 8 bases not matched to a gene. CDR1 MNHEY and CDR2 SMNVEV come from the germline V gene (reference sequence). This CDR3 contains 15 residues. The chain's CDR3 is CASSYRGGVADTQYF. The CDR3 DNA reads TGTGCCAGCAGTTACCGAGGGGGCGTCGCAGATACGCAGTATTTT.

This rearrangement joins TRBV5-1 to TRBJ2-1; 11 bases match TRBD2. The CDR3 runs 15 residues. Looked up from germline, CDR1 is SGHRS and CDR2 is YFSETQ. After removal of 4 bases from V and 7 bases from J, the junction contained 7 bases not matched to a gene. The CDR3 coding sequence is TGCGCCAGCAGCAGAATAGCGGGGGGGCCTAATGAGCAGTTCTTC. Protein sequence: CASSRIAGGPNEQFF.

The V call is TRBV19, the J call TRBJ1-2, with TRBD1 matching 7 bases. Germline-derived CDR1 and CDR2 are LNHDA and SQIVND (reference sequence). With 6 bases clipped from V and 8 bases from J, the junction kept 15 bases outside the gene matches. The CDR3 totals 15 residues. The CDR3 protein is CASSPTTGRGKGYTF. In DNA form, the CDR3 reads TGTGCCAGTAGCCCTACGACAGGGCGGGGCAAGGGCTACACCTTC.

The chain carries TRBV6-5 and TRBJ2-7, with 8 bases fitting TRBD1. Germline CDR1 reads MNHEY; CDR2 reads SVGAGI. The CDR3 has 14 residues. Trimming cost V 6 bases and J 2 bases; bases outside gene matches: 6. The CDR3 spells CASSPRTGTYEQYF. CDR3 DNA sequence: TGTGCCAGCAGCCCCCGGACAGGGACCTACGAGCAGTACTTC.

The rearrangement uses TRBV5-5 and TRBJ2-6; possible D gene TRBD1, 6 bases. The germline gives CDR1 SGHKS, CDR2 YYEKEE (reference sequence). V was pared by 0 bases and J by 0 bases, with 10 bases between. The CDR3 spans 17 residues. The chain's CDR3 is CASSLGQESSGANVLTF. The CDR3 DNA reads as TGTGCCAGCAGCTTGGGACAGGAAAGCTCTGGGGCCAACGTCCTGACTTTC.

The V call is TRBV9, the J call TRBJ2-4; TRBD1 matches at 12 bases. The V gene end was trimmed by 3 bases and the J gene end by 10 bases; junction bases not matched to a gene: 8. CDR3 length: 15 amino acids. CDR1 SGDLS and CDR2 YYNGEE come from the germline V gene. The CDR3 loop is CASSAPGQGAGIQYF. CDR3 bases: TGTGCCAGCAGCGCTCCGGGACAGGGGGCTGGTATTCAGTACTTC.

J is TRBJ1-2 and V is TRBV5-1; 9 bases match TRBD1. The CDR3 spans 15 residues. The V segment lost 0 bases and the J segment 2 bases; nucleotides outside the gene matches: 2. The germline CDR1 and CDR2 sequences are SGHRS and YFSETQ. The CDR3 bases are TGCGCCAGCAGCTTGGACGGGACAGGGAACTATGGCTACACCTTC. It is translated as CASSLDGTGNYGYTF. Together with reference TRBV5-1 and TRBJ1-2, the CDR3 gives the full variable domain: KAGVTQTPRYLIKTRGQQVTLSCSPISGHRSVSWYQQTPGQGLQFLFEYFSETQRNKGNFPGRFSGRQFSNSRSEMNVSTLELGDSALYLCASSLDGTGNYGYTFGSGTRLTVV.

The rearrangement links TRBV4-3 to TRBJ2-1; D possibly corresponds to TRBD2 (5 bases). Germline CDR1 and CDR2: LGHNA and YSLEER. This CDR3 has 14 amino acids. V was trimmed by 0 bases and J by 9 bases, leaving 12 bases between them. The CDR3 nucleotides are TGCGCCAGCAGCCAAGATTCCGGGGTGGCTGAGCAGTTCTTC. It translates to CASSQDSGVAEQFF.

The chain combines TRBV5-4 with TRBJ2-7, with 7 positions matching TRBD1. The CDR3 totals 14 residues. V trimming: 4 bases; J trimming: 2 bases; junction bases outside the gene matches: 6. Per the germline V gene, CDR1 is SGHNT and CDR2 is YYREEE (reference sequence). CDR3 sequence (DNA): TGTGCCAGCAGCATCCAGGACAGGACCTACGAGCAGTACTTC. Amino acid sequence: CASSIQDRTYEQYF.

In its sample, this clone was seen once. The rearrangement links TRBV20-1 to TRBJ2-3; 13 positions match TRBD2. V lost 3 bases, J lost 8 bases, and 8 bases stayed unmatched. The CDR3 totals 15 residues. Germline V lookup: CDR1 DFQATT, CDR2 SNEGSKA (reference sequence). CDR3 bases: TGCAGTGCTAGTCCCACTAGCGGGGGGGCGGGTACGCAGTATTTT. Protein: CSASPTSGGAGTQYF.

CDR3 DNA: TGTGCCAGTAGTCCTAGCGGGACCAACACCGGGGAGCTGTTTTTT. Protein: CASSPSGTNTGELFF. The chain combines TRBV19 with TRBJ2-2, with 9 bases matching TRBD2. Germline V gene lookup returns CDR1 LNHDA and CDR2 SQIVND (reference sequence). J was trimmed by 2 bases and V by 5 bases; bases with no gene match: 3. This CDR3 is built from 15 residues.

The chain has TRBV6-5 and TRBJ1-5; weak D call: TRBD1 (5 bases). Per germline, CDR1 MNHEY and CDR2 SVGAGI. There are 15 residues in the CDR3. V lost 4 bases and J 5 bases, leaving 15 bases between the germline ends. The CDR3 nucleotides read TGTGCCAGCAGTTCCACCGGGGGGAGAGATCAGCCCCAGCATTTT. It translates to CASSSTGGRDQPQHF.

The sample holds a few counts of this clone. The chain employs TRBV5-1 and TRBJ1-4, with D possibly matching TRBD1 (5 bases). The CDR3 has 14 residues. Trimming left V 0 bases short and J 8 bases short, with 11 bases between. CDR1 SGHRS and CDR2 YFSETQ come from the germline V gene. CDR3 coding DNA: TGCGCCAGCAGCTTGGTTCAGGGAGGGGAAAAACTGTTTTTT. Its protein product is CASSLVQGGEKLFF.

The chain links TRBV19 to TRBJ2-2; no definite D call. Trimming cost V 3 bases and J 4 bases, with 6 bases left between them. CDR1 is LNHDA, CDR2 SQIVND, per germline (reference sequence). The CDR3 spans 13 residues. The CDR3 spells CASSIYLTGELFF. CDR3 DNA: TGTGCCAGTAGTATCTACCTCACCGGGGAGCTGTTTTTT. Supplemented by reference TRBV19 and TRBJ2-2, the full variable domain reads DGGITQSPKYLFRKEGQNVTLSCEQNLNHDAMYWYRQDPGQGLRLIYYSQIVNDFQKGDIAEGYSVSREKKESFPLTVTSAQKNPTAFYLCASSIYLTGELFFGEGSRLTVL.

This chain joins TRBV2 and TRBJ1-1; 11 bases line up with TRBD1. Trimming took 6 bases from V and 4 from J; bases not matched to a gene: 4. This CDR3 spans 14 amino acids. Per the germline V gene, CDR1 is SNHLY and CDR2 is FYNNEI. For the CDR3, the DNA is TGTGCCAGCAGGAGAGGGACAGGGGGCACTGAAGCTTTCTTT. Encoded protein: CASRRGTGGTEAFF.

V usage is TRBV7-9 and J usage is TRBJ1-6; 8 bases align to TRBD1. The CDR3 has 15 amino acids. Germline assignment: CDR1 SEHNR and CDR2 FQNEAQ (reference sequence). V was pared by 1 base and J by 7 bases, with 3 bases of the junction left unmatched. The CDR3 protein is CASSLGQGTNSPLHF. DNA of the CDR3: TGTGCCAGCAGCTTAGGACAGGGGACAAATTCACCCCTCCACTTT.

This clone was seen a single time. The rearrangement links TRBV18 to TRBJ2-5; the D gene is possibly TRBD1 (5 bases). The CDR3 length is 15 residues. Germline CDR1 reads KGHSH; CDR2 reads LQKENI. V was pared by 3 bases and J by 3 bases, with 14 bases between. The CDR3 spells CASSPYQGLEETQYF. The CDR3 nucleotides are TGTGCCAGCTCACCGTATCAGGGTCTCGAAGAGACCCAGTACTTC.

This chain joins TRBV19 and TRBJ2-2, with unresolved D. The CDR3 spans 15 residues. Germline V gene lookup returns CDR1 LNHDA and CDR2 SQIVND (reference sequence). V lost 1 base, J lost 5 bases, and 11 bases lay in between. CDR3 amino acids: CASSIGRPRTGELFF. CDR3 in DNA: TGTGCCAGTAGTATAGGGCGACCGAGGACCGGGGAGCTGTTTTTT.

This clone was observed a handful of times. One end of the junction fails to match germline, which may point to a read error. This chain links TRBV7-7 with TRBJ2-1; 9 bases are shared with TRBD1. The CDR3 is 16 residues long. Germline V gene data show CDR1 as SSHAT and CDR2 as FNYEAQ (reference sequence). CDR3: CASSLDLDRGFREQFF. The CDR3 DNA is TGTGCTAGCAGCTTAGATTTGGACAGGGGTTTTCGTGAGCAGTTCTTC.

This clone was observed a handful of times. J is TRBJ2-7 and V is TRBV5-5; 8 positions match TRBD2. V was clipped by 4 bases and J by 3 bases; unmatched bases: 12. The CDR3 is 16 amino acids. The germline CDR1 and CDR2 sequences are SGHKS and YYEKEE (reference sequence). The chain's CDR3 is CASSRLPTSENYEQYF. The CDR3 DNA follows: TGTGCCAGCAGCCGGCTCCCGACTAGCGAAAACTACGAGCAGTACTTC.

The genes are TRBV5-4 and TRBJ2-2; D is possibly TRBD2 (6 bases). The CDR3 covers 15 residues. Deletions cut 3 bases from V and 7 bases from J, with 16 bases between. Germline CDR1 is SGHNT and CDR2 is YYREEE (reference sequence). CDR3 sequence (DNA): TGTGCCAGCAGCTCTGGGACTGATACGAGCGGGGAGCTGTTTTTT. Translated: CASSSGTDTSGELFF.